Below are 23 T cell receptor beta chains sequenced from a single sample in a study of blood T cells in healthy people across ages. It was with a sample-barcoded 5' primer and a J-beta primer mix that a second PCR of roughly 6 to 11 cycles was run. In TCRdb, the 5' RACE reads were re-called with MiXCR into one record per CDR3 protein. The table lists about 830,000 distinct CDR3 sequences, 55% to 75% of them singletons, with around 22% in the top ten. The sample taken for sequencing was blood. These receptors were taken from a young man in good health.

This clonotype was seen a few times. The CDR3 protein is CASSRAASSYNEQFF. Written as DNA, the CDR3 is TGCGCCAGCAGCCGGGCGGCCAGCTCCTACAATGAGCAGTTCTTC. The V and J genes are TRBV4-3 and TRBJ2-1; no clear D gene. V shed 4 bases and J shed 0 bases, with 10 bases lying between them. The CDR3 consists of 15 residues. Germline V gene lookup returns CDR1 LGHNA and CDR2 YSLEER.

This chain uses TRBV7-9 with TRBJ1-1, with 7 bases lining up with TRBD1. The ends lost 1 base at V and 5 bases at J; junction bases unmatched: 4. This CDR3 region has 14 residues. Germline V gene data show CDR1 as SEHNR and CDR2 as FQNEAQ (reference sequence). This CDR3 is CASSLVQGSTEAFF. CDR3 bases: TGTGCCAGCAGCTTAGTACAGGGGAGTACTGAAGCTTTCTTT.

V gene TRBV20-1 combines with J gene TRBJ1-1; no reliable D call. CDR1 is DFQATT, CDR2 SNEGSKA, per germline (reference sequence). Between the trimmed V and J ends, which lost 0 bases and 13 bases, there was a span of 21 bases. The CDR3 has 14 residues. CDR3 in amino acids: CSARDLAEPPTGFF. CDR3 DNA: TGCAGTGCTAGAGATCTGGCAGAGCCACCGACTGGTTTCTTT.

V is TRBV7-8 and J is TRBJ2-2, with D perhaps TRBD2 (6 bases). The V gene lost 2 bases and the J gene lost 0 bases, with 10 bases spanning the gap. The germline CDR1 and CDR2 sequences are SGHVS and FQNEAQ. There are 16 residues in the CDR3. The CDR3: CASSLFRGTNTGELFF. In DNA form, the CDR3 reads TGTGCCAGCAGCTTATTTCGGGGGACGAACACCGGGGAGCTGTTTTTT. Supplemented by reference TRBV7-8 and TRBJ2-2, the full variable domain reads GAGVSQSPRYKVAKRGQDVALRCDPISGHVSLFWYQQALGQGPEFLTYFQNEAQLDKSGLPSDRFFAERPEGSVSTLKIQRTQQEDSAVYLCASSLFRGTNTGELFFGEGSRLTVL.

The chain uses TRBV11-2 and TRBJ2-4, with 10 bases aligning to TRBD2. Germline V gene lookup returns CDR1 SGHAT and CDR2 FQNNGV. This CDR3 spans 19 amino acids. V dropped 5 bases and J dropped 1; count of bases not matched to a gene: 14. The CDR3: CASSPQREGLPTAKNIQYF. CDR3 sequence (DNA): TGTGCCAGCAGCCCCCAGCGGGAGGGCCTCCCCACGGCCAAAAACATTCAGTACTTC.

The rearrangement joins TRBV6-6 to TRBJ2-7; TRBD2 matches at 7 bases. V trimming: 8 bases; J trimming: 5 bases; junction bases outside the gene matches: 15. From germline, CDR1 is MNHNY and CDR2 SVGAGI (reference sequence). This CDR3 has 15 amino acids. The CDR3 here is CASVSIGDGGDEQYF. CDR3 in DNA: TGTGCCAGCGTGTCCATAGGGGATGGGGGGGACGAGCAGTACTTC.

The V call is TRBV7-9, the J call TRBJ2-7; maybe TRBD2 (6 bases). Trimming cost V 6 bases and J 3 bases, with 15 bases left between them. Germline V gene sequence: CDR1 SEHNR, CDR2 FQNEAQ (reference sequence). The CDR3 sequence is 14 residues long. CDR3 nucleotides: TGTGCCAGCAGACCGTGGGACTCAAGCTACGAGCAGTACTTC. Translating it yields CASRPWDSSYEQYF.

The chain joins TRBV28 to TRBJ2-7; 7 bases map to TRBD2. The germline V gene encodes CDR1 MDHEN and CDR2 SYDVKM. V lost 3 bases to trimming and J lost 4 bases; unmatched junction nucleotides: 15. The CDR3 totals 17 residues. The CDR3 DNA is TGTGCCAGCAGTTTCTATGTTCGTTCCGGGAGGCAATACGAGCAGTACTTC. This gives the protein CASSFYVRSGRQYEQYF.

The chain joins TRBV2 to TRBJ1-2; the match to TRBD1 covers 12 bases. Per germline, CDR1 SNHLY and CDR2 FYNNEI. Trimming removed 5 bases from V and 8 bases from J; junction bases left unmatched: 9. The CDR3 consists of 15 residues. CDR3 residues: CASSTAGTGGGGYTF. CDR3 bases: TGTGCCAGCAGTACTGCCGGGACAGGGGGCGGAGGCTACACCTTC. Using reference TRBV2 and TRBJ1-2 for the parts outside the CDR3, the full variable domain is EPEVTQTPSHQVTQMGQEVILRCVPISNHLYFYWYRQILGQKVEFLVSFYNNEISEKSEIFDDQFSVERPDGSNFTLKIRSTKLEDSAMYFCASSTAGTGGGGYTFGSGTRLTVV.

The CDR3 region is CSVLDCNSYEQYF. DNA of the CDR3: TGCAGCGTTCTCGACTGTAACTCCTACGAGCAGTACTTC. The rearrangement joins TRBV29-1 to TRBJ2-7; no clear D gene. This CDR3 has 13 residues. Germline values: CDR1 SQVTM, CDR2 ANQGSEA. The ends were cut back, 5 bases at V and 0 bases at J, with 11 bases in the middle.

There are a few counts of this clonotype. This sequence joins TRBV7-2 and TRBJ2-3, with D possibly matching TRBD2 (6 bases). Germline assignment: CDR1 SGHTA and CDR2 FQGNSA. This CDR3 region has 18 residues. The V gene lost 4 bases and the J gene lost 3 bases, with 23 bases spanning the gap. The CDR3 bases are TGTGCCAGCAGCTCGACTACCCTGGGGCTAGCGCAAACAGATACGCAGTATTTT. Protein: CASSSTTLGLAQTDTQYF.

This rearrangement joins TRBV20-1 to TRBJ2-3, with 7 bases aligning to TRBD1. The CDR3 extends over 14 amino acids. The germline V gene encodes CDR1 DFQATT and CDR2 SNEGSKA (reference sequence). V gave up 5 bases and J gave up 5 bases; unmatched junction bases: 10. CDR3 bases: TGCAGTGCTCAACAGGGGCCCACGGTAGATACGCAGTATTTT. Translated, it gives CSAQQGPTVDTQYF.

This clonotype was counted a few times. The chain couples TRBV27 to TRBJ2-7, with a tentative D call TRBD2 (5 bases). Looked up from germline, CDR1 is MNHEY and CDR2 is SMNVEV (reference sequence). Trimming removed 5 bases from V and 3 bases from J, with 14 bases in between. The CDR3 sequence is 14 residues long. CDR3 sequence (DNA): TGTGCCAGCAGTCGCGACACGGGAAACTACGAGCAGTACTTC. This sequence encodes CASSRDTGNYEQYF.

The rearrangement joins TRBV20-1 to TRBJ1-2, with D possibly TRBD1 on 6 matching bases. V gave up 7 bases and J gave up 4 bases, with 25 bases separating them. The CDR3 covers 16 residues. CDR1 is DFQATT, CDR2 SNEGSKA, per germline (reference sequence). Here the CDR3 DNA reads TGCAGTGGGGGGCCAGCAGGCGGTGCCGGGGCCTATGGCTACACCTTC. The encoded protein is CSGGPAGGAGAYGYTF.

Concerning this clonotype itself: One end of the junction fails to match germline, which may point to a read error. J is TRBJ1-6 and V is TRBV6-6; TRBD1 aligns across 9 bases. The CDR3 is 14 residues long. CDR1 and CDR2 (germline): MNHNY, SVGAGI (reference sequence). CDR3 residues: CASQGTGKNLPLHF. The CDR3 nucleotides are TGTGCCAGCCAAGGGACAGGGAAAAATTTACCCCTCCACTTT.

The genes are TRBV28 and TRBJ1-2; 7 nucleotides align to TRBD1. Germline loops: CDR1 MDHEN, CDR2 SYDVKM. Trimming removed 5 bases from V and 8 bases from J; junction bases left unmatched: 20. This CDR3 region has 17 residues. The CDR3 DNA sequence: TGTGCCAGCAGTCTCCCCGGGACAGCCGTACTAGGTTCAGGCTACACCTTC. Its protein product is CASSLPGTAVLGSGYTF.

This rearrangement joins TRBV15 to TRBJ2-5, with 7 bases aligning to TRBD1. V was clipped by 0 bases and J by 2 bases; unmatched bases: 12. This CDR3 is 18 amino acids long. Germline values: CDR1 LNHNV, CDR2 YYDKDF (reference sequence). CDR3 sequence (DNA): TGTGCCACCAGCAGAGATCTGGGGGATTGGACAGGACAAGAGACCCAGTACTTC. Translated: CATSRDLGDWTGQETQYF.

V is TRBV20-1 and J is TRBJ2-7; TRBD2 is a possible D gene (6 bases). The length of the CDR3 is 16 residues. CDR1 and CDR2 from the germline V gene are DFQATT and SNEGSKA (reference sequence). V lost 0 bases to trimming and J lost 0 bases, with 15 bases between them. CDR3 DNA: TGCAGTGCTAGAGAAAGATTCGCGGGGCCCTCCTACGAGCAGTACTTC. Residues: CSARERFAGPSYEQYF.

The chain employs TRBV2 and TRBJ2-7; D unclear. In germline, CDR1 is SNHLY, CDR2 FYNNEI. This CDR3 comprises 12 residues. Trimming removed 3 bases at V and 10 bases at J, with 13 bases between. The CDR3 coding sequence is TGTGCCAGCAGTGACCCTGGAGAGGCCCAGTACTTC. This gives the protein CASSDPGEAQYF. Full variable domain (rest looked up from reference TRBV2 and TRBJ2-7): EPEVTQTPSHQVTQMGQEVILRCVPISNHLYFYWYRQILGQKVEFLVSFYNNEISEKSEIFDDQFSVERPDGSNFTLKIRSTKLEDSAMYFCASSDPGEAQYFGPGTRLTVT.

This chain links TRBV7-3 with TRBJ2-3, with D tentatively TRBD2 (6 bases). The CDR3 sequence is 13 residues long. The V gene lost 4 bases and the J gene lost 4 bases, with 9 bases spanning the gap. The germline gives CDR1 SGHTA, CDR2 FQGTGA. The CDR3 loop is CASSSGLSDTQYF. DNA of the CDR3: TGTGCCAGCAGCTCGGGACTTTCAGATACGCAGTATTTT.

This clonotype has a handful of counts. CDR3 residues: CASSLVGLQYF. CDR3 coding DNA: TGTGCCAGCAGCTTAGTGGGGCTTCAGTACTTC. The genes are TRBV7-2 and TRBJ2-5; tentatively, D is TRBD1 (5 bases). From germline, CDR1 is SGHTA and CDR2 FQGNSA. V lost 1 base to trimming and J lost 11 bases, with 8 bases between them. CDR3 length: 11 residues. The full variable domain, completed using reference TRBV7-2 and TRBJ2-5, is GAGVSQSPSNKVTEKGKDVELRCDPISGHTALYWYRQSLGQGLEFLIYFQGNSAPDKSGLPSDRFSAERTGGSVSTLTIQRTQQEDSAVYLCASSLVGLQYFGPGTRLLVL.

The rearrangement uses TRBV9 and TRBJ2-4; 10 bases line up with TRBD1. V lost 4 bases to trimming and J lost 6 bases; unmatched junction nucleotides: 7. Germline V lookup: CDR1 SGDLS, CDR2 YYNGEE. This CDR3 contains 15 residues. The CDR3 nucleotides read TGTGCCAGCAGCCCTTCTTGGACAGGGGGAAACATTCAGTACTTC. It encodes CASSPSWTGGNIQYF.

The chain uses TRBV29-1 and TRBJ2-1; tentatively, D is TRBD1 (6 bases). From germline, CDR1 is SQVTM and CDR2 ANQGSEA. Trimming cost V 4 bases and J 11 bases, with 15 bases left between them. The CDR3 is made up of 12 amino acids. As DNA, the CDR3 is TGCAGCGTTGGACAGGCGGTCGATAAGCAGTTCTTC. This gives the protein CSVGQAVDKQFF.